The 5 T cell receptor beta chains below all came from one sample that was sequenced in a study of blood T cell repertoires in COVID-19. Assay used: immunoSEQ multiplex PCR; TCRdb lists only in-frame clones, some missing. The sample holds hundreds of thousands of clones; about 91% are singletons and the top ten take 0.95% to 1.5%. The specimen was PBMCs or T cells enriched from blood (not recorded which). The receptor source for this set is a woman aged 35 to 49 with acute COVID-19.

The rearrangement joins TRBV4-1 to TRBJ1-1; D is possibly TRBD1 (5 bases). The length of the CDR3 is 15 residues. Trimming stripped 5 bases from V and 0 bases from J, with 13 bases between. Germline V CDR1 and CDR2: MGHRA, YSYEKL. The CDR3 DNA follows: TGCGCCAGCAGCGGCCCGGGGGGGTTGAACACTGAAGCTTTCTTT. Its translation is CASSGPGGLNTEAFF.

This sequence joins TRBV3-1 (or the pseudogene TRBV3-2) and TRBJ1-4; D unclear. The ends were cut back, 1 base at V and 0 bases at J, with 6 bases in the middle. The CDR3 covers 15 residues. Germline V gene sequence: CDR1 LGHDT, CDR2 YNNKEL (reference sequence). The CDR3 protein is CASSQAFATNEKLFF. The DNA for the CDR3 is TGTGCCAGCAGCCAAGCCTTTGCAACTAATGAAAAACTGTTTTTT.

CDR3 bases: TGTGCCAGCAGCCAAGTGGGTCAGGAGGACGGCTACACCTTC. Amino acids: CASSQVGQEDGYTF. The V call is TRBV4-2, the J call TRBJ1-2; D unresolved. The germline V and J ends were trimmed by 1 base and 8 bases, with 14 bases remaining between them. CDR1 and CDR2 from the germline V gene are LGHNA and YNFKEQ. This CDR3 has 14 residues.

This clone has a single count. V usage is TRBV25-1 and J usage is TRBJ2-3; tentative D call: TRBD1 (5 bases). From germline, CDR1 is MGHDK and CDR2 SYGVNS. V lost 5 bases and J 3 bases, leaving 9 bases between the germline ends. The CDR3 extends over 13 amino acids. As DNA, the CDR3 is TGTGCCAGCAGTCCCGCAGGGACAGATACGCAGTATTTT. Translating it yields CASSPAGTDTQYF.

The chain links TRBV14 to TRBJ1-4; no clear D gene. The V gene's germline CDR1 is SGHDN and CDR2 FVKESK. V shed 3 bases and J shed 6 bases, with 11 bases lying between them. This CDR3 spans 14 amino acids. In DNA, the CDR3 is TGTGCCAGCAGCCACGTGGGAGGTTATGAAAAACTGTTTTTT. It encodes CASSHVGGYEKLFF.